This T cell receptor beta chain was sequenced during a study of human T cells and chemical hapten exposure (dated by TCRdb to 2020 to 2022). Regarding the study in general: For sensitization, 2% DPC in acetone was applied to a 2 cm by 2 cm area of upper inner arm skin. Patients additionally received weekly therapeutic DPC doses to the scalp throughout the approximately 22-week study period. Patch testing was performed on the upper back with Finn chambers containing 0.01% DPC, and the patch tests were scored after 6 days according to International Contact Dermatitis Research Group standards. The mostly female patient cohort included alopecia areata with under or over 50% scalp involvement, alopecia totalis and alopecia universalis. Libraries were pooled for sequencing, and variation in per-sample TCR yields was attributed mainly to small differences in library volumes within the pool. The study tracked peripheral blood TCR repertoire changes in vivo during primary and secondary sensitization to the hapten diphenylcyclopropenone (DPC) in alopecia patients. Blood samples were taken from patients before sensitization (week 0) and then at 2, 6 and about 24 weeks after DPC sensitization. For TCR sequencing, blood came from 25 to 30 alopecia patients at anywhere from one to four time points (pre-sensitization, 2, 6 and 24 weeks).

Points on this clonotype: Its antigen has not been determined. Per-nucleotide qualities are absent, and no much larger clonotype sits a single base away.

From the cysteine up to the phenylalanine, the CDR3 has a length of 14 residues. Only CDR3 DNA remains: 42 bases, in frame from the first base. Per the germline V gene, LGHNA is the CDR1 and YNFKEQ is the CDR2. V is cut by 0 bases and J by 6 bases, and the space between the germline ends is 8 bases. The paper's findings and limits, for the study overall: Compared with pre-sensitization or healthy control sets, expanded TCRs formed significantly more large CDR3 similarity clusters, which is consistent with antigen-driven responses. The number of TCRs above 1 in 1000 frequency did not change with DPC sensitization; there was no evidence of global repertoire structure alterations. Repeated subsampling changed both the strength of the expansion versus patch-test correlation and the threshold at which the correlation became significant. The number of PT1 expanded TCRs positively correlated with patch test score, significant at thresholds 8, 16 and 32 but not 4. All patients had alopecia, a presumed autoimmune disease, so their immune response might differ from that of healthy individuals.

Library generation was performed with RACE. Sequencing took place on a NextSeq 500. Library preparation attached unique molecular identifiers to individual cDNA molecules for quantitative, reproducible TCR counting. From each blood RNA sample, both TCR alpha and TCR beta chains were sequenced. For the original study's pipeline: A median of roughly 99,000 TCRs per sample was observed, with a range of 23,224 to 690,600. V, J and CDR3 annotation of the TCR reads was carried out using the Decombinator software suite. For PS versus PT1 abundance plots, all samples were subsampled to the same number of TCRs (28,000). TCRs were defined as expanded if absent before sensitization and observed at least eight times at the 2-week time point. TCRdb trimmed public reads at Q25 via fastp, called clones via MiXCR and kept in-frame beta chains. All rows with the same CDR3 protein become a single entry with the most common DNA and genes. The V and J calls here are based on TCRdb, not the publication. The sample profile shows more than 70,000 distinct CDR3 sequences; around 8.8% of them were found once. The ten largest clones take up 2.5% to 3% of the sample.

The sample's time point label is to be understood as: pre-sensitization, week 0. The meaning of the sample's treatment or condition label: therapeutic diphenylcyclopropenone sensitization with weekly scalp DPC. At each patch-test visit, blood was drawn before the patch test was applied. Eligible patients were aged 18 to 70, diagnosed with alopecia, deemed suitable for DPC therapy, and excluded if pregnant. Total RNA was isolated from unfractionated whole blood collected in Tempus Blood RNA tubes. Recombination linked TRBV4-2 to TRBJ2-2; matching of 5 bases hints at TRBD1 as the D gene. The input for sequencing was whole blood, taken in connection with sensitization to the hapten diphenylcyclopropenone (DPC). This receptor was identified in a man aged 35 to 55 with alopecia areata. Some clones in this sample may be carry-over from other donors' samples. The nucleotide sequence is TGTGCCAGCAGCCAAGATTCAGGGTCCGGGGAGCTGTTTTTT. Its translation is CASSQDSGSGELFF.